Following are 32 T cell receptor beta chains from one sample sequenced in a study of cytomegalovirus exposure and HLA in healthy donors. Vbeta (60) and Jbeta (13) primers were used in the PCR. Produced via immunoSEQ multiplex PCR; TCRdb's table is partial and in-frame only. The data contain some 170,000 clones, roughly nine tenths of them singletons. Sequencing input: PBMCs. Source of these receptors: a young woman in good health and CMV-seronegative.

V is TRBV7-6 and J is TRBJ2-7; 7 bases match TRBD1. Germline V gene sequence: CDR1 SGHVS, CDR2 FNYEAQ. This CDR3 comprises 14 residues. The junction had 8 bases not matched to a gene; V was cut back by 7 bases and J by 2 bases. CDR3 coding DNA: TGTGCCAGCACTCCAGGGGGACAGCCCTACGAGCAGTACTTC. It is translated as CASTPGGQPYEQYF.

This chain connects TRBV18 to TRBJ1-1; TRBD1 aligns across 7 bases. Trimming cost V 3 bases and J 1 base; bases outside gene matches: 2. The CDR3 spans 14 residues. From germline, CDR1 is KGHSH and CDR2 LQKENI. Here the CDR3 reads CASSPGTANTEAFF. The DNA for the CDR3 is TGTGCCAGCTCACCGGGGACAGCGAACACTGAAGCTTTCTTT. Together with reference TRBV18 and TRBJ1-1, the CDR3 gives the full variable domain: NAGVMQNPRHLVRRRGQEARLRCSPMKGHSHVYWYRQLPEEGLKFMVYLQKENIIDESGMPKERFSAEFPKEGPSILRIQQVVRGDSAAYFCASSPGTANTEAFFGQGTRLTVV.

V is TRBV18 and J is TRBJ1-6; D remains unclear. Trimming pared 2 bases from V and 1 base from J, leaving 9 bases between. This CDR3 region has 16 residues. CDR1 and CDR2 (germline): KGHSH, LQKENI. The CDR3 reads CASSPSDISYNSPLHF. In nucleotides, the CDR3 is TGTGCCAGCTCACCATCAGATATATCCTATAATTCACCCCTCCACTTT.

This rearrangement joins TRBV5-1 to TRBJ2-7; 8 bases fit TRBD2. The germline V gene encodes CDR1 SGHRS and CDR2 YFSETQ. The CDR3 totals 18 residues. With 5 bases clipped from V and 0 bases from J, the junction kept 16 bases outside the gene matches. Here the CDR3 DNA reads TGCGCCAGCAGGGACCGTCAGCGGGAGCATCTACTCTCCTACGAGCAGTACTTC. Its translation is CASRDRQREHLLSYEQYF.

V and J are TRBV7-9 and TRBJ1-1; D is unclear. CDR1 and CDR2 from the germline V gene are SEHNR and FQNEAQ (reference sequence). The CDR3 spans 12 residues. Trimming took 5 bases from V and 7 from J, leaving 11 bases between them. Written as DNA, the CDR3 is TGTGCCAGCAGCCGGGTGGTGGGTGAAGCTTTCTTT. This encodes CASSRVVGEAFF. The complete variable domain, with remaining parts taken from reference TRBV7-9 and TRBJ1-1, reads DTGVSQNPRHKITKRGQNVTFRCDPISEHNRLYWYRQTLGQGPEFLTYFQNEAQLEKSRLLSDRFSAERPKGSFSTLEIQRTEQGDSAMYLCASSRVVGEAFFGQGTRLTVV.

This chain uses TRBV7-8 with TRBJ1-3; the match to TRBD1 covers 9 bases. J lost 2 bases, V lost 5 bases, and 13 bases had no gene match. This CDR3 has 18 amino acids. Germline V gene sequence: CDR1 SGHVS, CDR2 FQNEAQ. The CDR3: CASSPRRQGVTTGNTIYF. The CDR3 DNA sequence: TGTGCCAGCAGCCCGAGACGACAGGGGGTCACAACTGGAAACACCATATATTTT.

This clone has a single count. The chain couples TRBV18 to TRBJ1-5; 10 nucleotides align to TRBD1. Per the germline V gene, CDR1 is KGHSH and CDR2 is LQKENI. The length of the CDR3 is 13 residues. V trimming: 6 bases; J trimming: 16 bases; junction bases outside the gene matches: 12. The CDR3 loop is CASSLSSDRGFHF. CDR3 nucleotide sequence: TGTGCCAGCTCCCTCTCCTCGGACAGGGGGTTTCATTTT. The full variable domain, completed using reference TRBV18 and TRBJ1-5, is NAGVMQNPRHLVRRRGQEARLRCSPMKGHSHVYWYRQLPEEGLKFMVYLQKENIIDESGMPKERFSAEFPKEGPSILRIQQVVRGDSAAYFCASSLSSDRGFHFGDGTRLSIL.

The chain combines TRBV27 with TRBJ1-5, with D unresolved. Trimming cost V 6 bases and J 3 bases, with 15 bases left between them. The CDR3 runs 15 residues. Germline V gives CDR1 MNHEY, CDR2 SMNVEV (reference sequence). CDR3 amino acids: CASRRTFRDNQPQHF. The CDR3 DNA sequence: TGTGCCAGCAGGAGGACTTTCCGGGACAATCAGCCCCAGCATTTT.

The rearrangement uses TRBV2 and TRBJ1-1; no definite D call. This CDR3 region has 13 residues. Between the trimmed V and J ends, which lost 9 bases and 1 base, there was a span of 12 bases. Germline loops: CDR1 SNHLY, CDR2 FYNNEI. CDR3 DNA sequence: TGTGCCAGAACTTCTCAAGCGAACACTGAAGCTTTCTTT. Translating it yields CARTSQANTEAFF.

V is TRBV15 and J is TRBJ1-4, with D hard to call. This CDR3 is 16 amino acids long. Trimming removed 1 base from V and 0 bases from J, with 9 bases in between. CDR1 LNHNV and CDR2 YYDKDF come from the germline V gene (reference sequence). The CDR3 bases are TGTGCCACCAGCAGAGTGGGAGGGACAACTAATGAAAAACTGTTTTTT. Protein: CATSRVGGTTNEKLFF.

The CDR3 region is CASKEGTDTQYF. In DNA, the CDR3 is TGTGCCAGCAAAGAGGGAACAGATACGCAGTATTTT. The rearrangement uses TRBV11-2 and TRBJ2-3; D possibly corresponds to TRBD2 (5 bases). CDR1 SGHAT and CDR2 FQNNGV come from the germline V gene. V gave up 7 bases and J gave up 3 bases, with 8 bases separating them. The CDR3 is made up of 12 amino acids.

J is TRBJ1-1 and V is TRBV12-5; D is perhaps TRBD1 (6 bases). V lost 9 bases and J lost 8, with 13 bases in between. Germline loops: CDR1 LGHNT, CDR2 FRNRAP. This CDR3 has 11 amino acids. CDR3: CASGEGTEAFF. As DNA, the CDR3 is TGTGCTAGCGGGGAGGGGACAGAAGCTTTCTTT.

This chain connects TRBV5-1 to TRBJ2-7, with TRBD2 as a possible D gene (5 bases). The germline V and J ends were trimmed by 4 bases and 6 bases, with 8 bases remaining between them. The germline V gene has CDR1 SGHRS and CDR2 YFSETQ. The CDR3 runs 11 residues. The CDR3 reads CASSEGSEQYF. The CDR3 region has the DNA TGCGCCAGCAGCGAGGGTTCCGAGCAGTACTTC.

This chain uses TRBV9 with TRBJ1-1; D perhaps matches TRBD1 (6 bases). V was trimmed by 2 bases and J by 2 bases, leaving 16 bases between them. Germline V gene sequence: CDR1 SGDLS, CDR2 YYNGEE. This CDR3 has 16 residues. CDR3 amino acids: CASSVGSTGHNTEAFF. CDR3 DNA sequence: TGTGCCAGCAGCGTTGGCTCGACAGGCCACAACACTGAAGCTTTCTTT.

CDR3 region: CASSYGGPRGPLNEQYF. The CDR3 DNA reads as TGTGCCAGCAGTTATGGGGGCCCTAGGGGTCCCTTGAACGAGCAGTACTTC. The chain carries TRBV27 and TRBJ2-7; a weak D match, TRBD1 (6 bases). There are 17 residues in the CDR3. V lost 4 bases and J lost 5, with 24 bases in between. Germline V lookup: CDR1 MNHEY, CDR2 SMNVEV (reference sequence).

For the CDR3, the DNA is TGTGCCTGGAGTGTAGCGGGACTGACCACAGATACGCAGTATTTT. Its protein product is CAWSVAGLTTDTQYF. The chain joins TRBV30 to TRBJ2-3, with 7 nucleotides matching TRBD2. CDR1 and CDR2 (germline): GTSNPN, SVGIG (reference sequence). Unmatched junction bases numbered 5, after V lost 0 bases and J lost 2 bases. The CDR3 runs 15 residues.

The chain uses TRBV2 and TRBJ2-1; a weak D match, TRBD2 (5 bases). The CDR3 is made up of 16 amino acids. Trimming shortened V by 4 bases and J by 2 bases, and 15 bases separated the two germline ends. CDR1 and CDR2 from the germline V gene are SNHLY and FYNNEI. The CDR3 is CASSVIHRGTYNEQFF. CDR3 nucleotides: TGTGCCAGCAGTGTGATTCATCGGGGAACCTACAATGAGCAGTTCTTC.

This chain uses TRBV18 with TRBJ2-5; 7 bases match TRBD2. Trimming took 1 base from V and 5 from J; bases not matched to a gene: 4. The CDR3 runs to 14 residues. The germline V gene encodes CDR1 KGHSH and CDR2 LQKENI. The DNA of the CDR3 is TGTGCCAGCTCACCACGCAGGGAGGGGGAGACCCAGTACTTC. Translated: CASSPRREGETQYF.

The rearrangement uses TRBV7-9 and TRBJ1-4; no firm D call. Looked up from germline, CDR1 is SEHNR and CDR2 is FQNEAQ (reference sequence). The CDR3 length is 16 residues. V was cut by 5 bases and J by 7 bases, with 20 bases left in between. The CDR3 here is CASSRTPTSLSEKLFF. In nucleotides, the CDR3 is TGTGCCAGCAGCAGAACCCCGACAAGTTTATCTGAAAAACTGTTTTTT.

The chain recombines TRBV10-2 with TRBJ1-6, with D possibly TRBD1 on 5 matching bases. Germline lookup yields CDR1 WSHSY and CDR2 SAAADI. The CDR3 totals 14 residues. Trimming removed 10 bases at V and 7 bases at J, with 17 bases between. The CDR3: CATRQVKGNSPLHF. In DNA, the CDR3 is TGCGCCACCCGGCAGGTGAAGGGGAATTCACCCCTCCACTTT.

The CDR3 nucleotides are TGTGCCAGCAGCCGAAGCAACTACGAGCAGTACTTC. Its protein product is CASSRSNYEQYF. The chain links TRBV7-2 to TRBJ2-5, with D uncertain. With the DNA end fitting TRBJ2-7 better, the J assignment may be wrong. Germline V CDR1 and CDR2: SGHTA, FQGNSA. The CDR3 loop spans 12 amino acids.

This chain uses TRBV4-3 with TRBJ1-3, with a weak D call TRBD1 (6 bases). V was shortened by 0 bases and J by 1 base, with 13 bases between the two germline ends. The CDR3 totals 17 residues. CDR1 is LGHNA and CDR2 is YSLEER in the germline V gene. CDR3 protein: CASSQEAQGSSGNTIYF. CDR3 nucleotides: TGCGCCAGCAGCCAAGAAGCCCAGGGGAGTTCTGGAAACACCATATATTTT.

The chain employs TRBV7-9 and TRBJ2-7; 8 bases agree with TRBD2. Trimming took 5 bases from V and 4 from J; bases not matched to a gene: 7. Germline loops: CDR1 SEHNR, CDR2 FQNEAQ (reference sequence). The CDR3 extends over 14 amino acids. The CDR3 nucleotides are TGTGCCAGCAGCCAAGACGGGGGGGTTTACGAGCAGTACTTC. This translates into CASSQDGGVYEQYF.

The chain recombines TRBV4-1 with TRBJ2-7; 9 bases agree with TRBD2. Germline V lookup: CDR1 MGHRA, CDR2 YSYEKL. The CDR3 loop spans 17 amino acids. With V trimmed by 1 base and J by 4 bases, 11 bases remained unmatched. Here the CDR3 DNA reads TGCGCCAGCAGCCAAGTGTTACGGCGGCGGGGGGGTTACGAGCAGTACTTC. Protein product: CASSQVLRRRGGYEQYF.

J is TRBJ2-2 and V is TRBV4-1; tentative D call: TRBD1 (5 bases). The V gene's germline CDR1 is MGHRA and CDR2 YSYEKL. Trimming removed 1 base from V and 1 base from J, with 10 bases in between. The CDR3 spans 16 residues. In DNA, the CDR3 is TGCGCCAGCAGCCAAGGGCCCGACAGGAACACCGGGGAGCTGTTTTTT. It yields the protein CASSQGPDRNTGELFF.

CDR3 amino acids: CASSYLLWDRPVYGYTF. In nucleotides, the CDR3 is TGTGCCAGCTCCTACCTACTTTGGGACAGGCCCGTCTATGGCTACACCTTC. The rearrangement uses TRBV27 and TRBJ1-2; 8 bases map to TRBD1. Per germline, CDR1 MNHEY and CDR2 SMNVEV (reference sequence). Trimming removed 8 bases from V and 4 bases from J; junction bases left unmatched: 18. The CDR3 totals 17 residues.

This rearrangement joins TRBV9 to TRBJ2-7; D not resolved. With 0 bases removed from V and 2 bases from J, the gap between germline ends came to 12 bases. Germline assignment: CDR1 SGDLS and CDR2 YYNGEE. The CDR3 runs to 15 residues. This CDR3 reads CASSVAPSSAYEQYF. CDR3 DNA sequence: TGTGCCAGCAGCGTAGCCCCTTCCTCGGCCTACGAGCAGTACTTC. Using reference TRBV9 and TRBJ2-7 for the parts outside the CDR3, the full variable domain is DSGVTQTPKHLITATGQRVTLRCSPRSGDLSVYWYQQSLDQGLQFLIQYYNGEERAKGNILERFSAQQFPDLHSELNLSSLELGDSALYFCASSVAPSSAYEQYFGPGTRLTVT.

The chain links TRBV30 to TRBJ1-2; tentatively, D is TRBD1 (6 bases). The CDR3 extends over 14 amino acids. CDR1 and CDR2 (germline): GTSNPN, SVGIG (reference sequence). Trimming removed 7 bases from V and 5 bases from J, with 20 bases in between. CDR3 sequence: CASPPAGGRYGYTF. The CDR3 DNA reads as TGTGCCTCCCCCCCGGCGGGGGGCCGATATGGCTACACCTTC.

This clone turned up a few times. The V gene is TRBV7-9, the J gene TRBJ1-1, with D perhaps TRBD1 (5 bases). The germline gives CDR1 SEHNR, CDR2 FQNEAQ (reference sequence). V dropped 1 base and J dropped 4 bases, with 10 bases sitting between them. The CDR3 covers 14 residues. Written as DNA, the CDR3 is TGTGCCAGCAGCTTAGAGGGGAGGAGCACTGAAGCTTTCTTT. This sequence encodes CASSLEGRSTEAFF.

The V call is TRBV14, the J call TRBJ2-2, with D possibly matching TRBD1 (5 bases). The CDR3 is 17 residues long. Trimming cost V 0 bases and J 2 bases, with 13 bases left between them. Per the germline V gene, CDR1 is SGHDN and CDR2 is FVKESK. CDR3 protein: CASSQDADWTNTGELFF. For the CDR3, the DNA is TGTGCCAGCAGCCAAGACGCTGATTGGACAAACACCGGGGAGCTGTTTTTT. Full variable domain (remainder filled in from reference TRBV14 and TRBJ2-2): EAGVTQFPSHSVIEKGQTVTLRCDPISGHDNLYWYRRVMGKEIKFLLHFVKESKQDESGMPNNRFLAERTGGTYSTLKVQPAELEDSGVYFCASSQDADWTNTGELFFGEGSRLTVL.

The rearrangement uses TRBV18 and TRBJ1-2; maybe TRBD1 (6 bases). Germline V gene data show CDR1 as KGHSH and CDR2 as LQKENI. The CDR3 is made up of 12 amino acids. Deletions cut 5 bases from V and 5 bases from J, with 9 bases between. CDR3 region: CASSTTGYGYTF. The CDR3 DNA is TGTGCCAGCTCAACGACAGGATATGGCTACACCTTC.

DNA of the CDR3: TGCGCCAGCAGCTTGGCAGCGGGGGGGCGGCCAGATACGCAGTATTTT. Residues: CASSLAAGGRPDTQYF. The rearrangement uses TRBV5-1 and TRBJ2-3, with TRBD2 matching 10 bases. This CDR3 is 16 amino acids long. Looked up from germline, CDR1 is SGHRS and CDR2 is YFSETQ. J lost 4 bases, V lost 0 bases, and 5 bases had no gene match. Full variable domain (outside the CDR3, taken from reference TRBV5-1 and TRBJ2-3): KAGVTQTPRYLIKTRGQQVTLSCSPISGHRSVSWYQQTPGQGLQFLFEYFSETQRNKGNFPGRFSGRQFSNSRSEMNVSTLELGDSALYLCASSLAAGGRPDTQYFGPGTRLTVL.